What follows are 15 T cell receptor beta chains derived from one specimen sequenced in a study of blood T cell repertoires in COVID-19. Data came from immunoSEQ multiplex PCR; TCRdb stores just in-frame clones and leaves some out. The data show under 130,000 clones, with about 90% seen just once and around 3.1% held by the top ten. The sample taken for sequencing was peripheral blood. The receptors stem from a man aged 50-60 years in a cohort sampled during active COVID-19.

This rearrangement joins TRBV18 to TRBJ2-1; D unclear. This CDR3 spans 16 amino acids. V was cut by 3 bases and J by 4 bases, with 16 bases left in between. Germline V gene data show CDR1 as KGHSH and CDR2 as LQKENI. This CDR3 reads CASSPTVHVLYNEQFF. The CDR3 DNA sequence: TGTGCCAGCTCACCGACGGTCCACGTACTATACAATGAGCAGTTCTTC. The complete variable domain, with remaining parts taken from reference TRBV18 and TRBJ2-1, reads NAGVMQNPRHLVRRRGQEARLRCSPMKGHSHVYWYRQLPEEGLKFMVYLQKENIIDESGMPKERFSAEFPKEGPSILRIQQVVRGDSAAYFCASSPTVHVLYNEQFFGPGTRLTVL.

The chain combines TRBV10-3 with TRBJ2-3; the match to TRBD2 covers 10 bases. Germline trimming cut 6 bases from V and 8 bases from J; bases unmatched to any gene: 5. Germline CDR1 and CDR2: ENHRY and SYGVKD. The CDR3 is 13 residues long. CDR3 DNA sequence: TGTGCCATCAGATCTAGCGGGGGCGGTACGCAGTATTTT. Translated: CAIRSSGGGTQYF.

This chain joins TRBV7-2 and TRBJ2-5, with unresolved D. Trimming shortened V by 1 base and J by 3 bases, and 9 bases separated the two germline ends. In germline, CDR1 is SGHTA, CDR2 FQGNSA. This CDR3 is 14 amino acids long. DNA of the CDR3: TGTGCCAGCAGCTTAGGGCATTTCGAAGAGACCCAGTACTTC. This sequence encodes CASSLGHFEETQYF.

The gene calls are TRBV7-9 and TRBJ2-2; TRBD2 matches 15 bases. Germline V gives CDR1 SEHNR, CDR2 FQNEAQ (reference sequence). The CDR3 has 17 amino acids. V lost 4 bases to trimming and J lost 7 bases; unmatched junction nucleotides: 7. The CDR3 DNA is TGTGCCAGCAGCTCGGGACTAGCGGGGGGAATGGTCGGGGAGCTGTTTTTT. This sequence encodes CASSSGLAGGMVGELFF.

This clone has only a few counts. The V gene is TRBV2, the J gene TRBJ1-4; 9 bases are shared with TRBD1. J gave up 12 bases and V 6 bases, and 8 bases lay outside the gene matches. The CDR3 spans 13 residues. Germline V gene sequence: CDR1 SNHLY, CDR2 FYNNEI. As DNA, the CDR3 is TGTGCCAGCAGCCCCGGACAGGGGTGGGAACTGTTTTTT. It specifies CASSPGQGWELFF.

The chain carries TRBV5-6 and TRBJ2-5; 10 nucleotides line up with TRBD1. V was pared by 2 bases and J by 5 bases, with 9 bases of the junction left unmatched. The CDR3 covers 16 residues. The germline V gene has CDR1 SGHDT and CDR2 YYEEEE. The CDR3 is CASSFGPTGGLETQYF. CDR3 bases: TGTGCCAGCAGCTTTGGCCCGACAGGGGGCTTGGAGACCCAGTACTTC.

The chain links TRBV19 to TRBJ1-2; D gene ambiguous. The germline V and J ends were trimmed by 0 bases and 4 bases, with 9 bases remaining between them. This CDR3 spans 14 amino acids. Germline values: CDR1 LNHDA, CDR2 SQIVND (reference sequence). This CDR3 is CASSIDLLSYGYTF. The CDR3 DNA is TGTGCCAGTAGTATAGATCTCCTCTCCTATGGCTACACCTTC. Using reference TRBV19 and TRBJ1-2 for the parts outside the CDR3, the full variable domain is DGGITQSPKYLFRKEGQNVTLSCEQNLNHDAMYWYRQDPGQGLRLIYYSQIVNDFQKGDIAEGYSVSREKKESFPLTVTSAQKNPTAFYLCASSIDLLSYGYTFGSGTRLTVV.

This clone appeared a single time. This sequence joins TRBV28 and TRBJ1-1, with 8 bases identical to TRBD1. The CDR3 totals 16 residues. From germline, CDR1 is MDHEN and CDR2 SYDVKM. The V and J ends lost 2 bases and 7 bases, in that order; junction bases with no gene match: 12. The CDR3 is CASSLSGAGGAGEAFF. The CDR3 DNA reads as TGTGCCAGCAGTTTAAGTGGGGCAGGGGGCGCGGGTGAAGCTTTCTTT.

This rearrangement joins TRBV24-1 to TRBJ2-2, with D maybe TRBD1 (8 bases). The CDR3 covers 19 residues. Trimming took 4 bases from V and 2 from J, leaving 22 bases between them. The germline V gene encodes CDR1 KGHDR and CDR2 SFDVKD. The CDR3 sequence is CATSDHVQGGTYNTGELFF. CDR3 coding DNA: TGTGCCACCAGTGACCATGTACAGGGGGGGACATATAACACCGGGGAGCTGTTTTTT.

This chain uses TRBV11-2 with TRBJ2-1, with 7 bases identical to TRBD2. Losses at the gene ends were 5 bases for V and 5 bases for J; bases not matched to a gene: 15. The CDR3 spans 17 residues. Per the germline V gene, CDR1 is SGHAT and CDR2 is FQNNGV. The CDR3 DNA reads as TGTGCCAGCAGCCCGAAGCATCTGGGACTACAGAACAATGAGCAGTTCTTC. Translated: CASSPKHLGLQNNEQFF.

The chain employs TRBV28 and TRBJ2-4; maybe TRBD2 (7 bases). The CDR3 extends over 14 amino acids. The V end was cut by 2 bases, the J end by 7 bases, with 12 bases between. Germline CDR1 and CDR2: MDHEN and SYDVKM. The CDR3, as DNA: TGTGCCAGCAGTTTACAAGGGGGGGCTAACATTCAGTACTTC. Translated: CASSLQGGANIQYF.

This chain connects TRBV19 to TRBJ1-2; possibly TRBD1 for D (5 bases). The CDR3 sequence is 16 residues long. CDR1 is LNHDA and CDR2 is SQIVND in the germline V gene (reference sequence). Trimming removed 0 bases from V and 4 bases from J, with 15 bases in between. The chain's CDR3 is CASSIELTALIYGYTF. In DNA form, the CDR3 reads TGTGCCAGTAGTATAGAGTTGACAGCCCTTATCTATGGCTACACCTTC.

The chain carries TRBV5-6 and TRBJ1-4; no definite D call. This CDR3 comprises 18 residues. V was cut by 6 bases and J by 0 bases, with 21 bases left in between. Germline CDR1 is SGHDT and CDR2 is YYEEEE. The CDR3 sequence is CASTESGSGSATNEKLFF. Here the CDR3 DNA reads TGTGCCAGCACGGAATCGGGGTCAGGATCCGCAACTAATGAAAAACTGTTTTTT.

The chain uses TRBV2 and TRBJ1-3; D is possibly TRBD1 (5 bases). The CDR3 is 14 residues long. Deletions cut 2 bases from V and 3 bases from J, with 8 bases between. CDR1 is SNHLY, CDR2 FYNNEI, per germline. The CDR3 sequence is CASSETGIGNTIYF. CDR3 DNA: TGTGCCAGCAGTGAAACAGGAATTGGAAACACCATATATTTT.

This clone has just one count. The chain recombines TRBV19 with TRBJ2-7; TRBD2 is a possible D gene (8 bases). V lost 6 bases to trimming and J lost 9 bases, with 24 bases between them. There are 15 residues in the CDR3. The germline gives CDR1 LNHDA, CDR2 SQIVND (reference sequence). CDR3 DNA: TGTGCCAGTAGCCCCACCGGGAGGGGGCCTCTCTCGCAGTACTTC. It is translated as CASSPTGRGPLSQYF.